This T cell receptor beta chain originates from a study of blood T cell repertoires in COVID-19. Germline V gene lookup returns CDR1 SEHNR and CDR2 FQNEAQ (reference sequence). CDR3 size: 14 residues. Trimming cost V 7 bases and J 4 bases; bases outside gene matches: 2. Assay used: immunoSEQ multiplex PCR; TCRdb lists only in-frame clones, some missing. The data contain roughly 200,000 clones, 75% to 90% of them singletons. The specimen sequenced was peripheral blood. This TCR was recovered from a man in his fifties or sixties with acute or convalescent COVID-19. The chain is built from TRBV7-9 and TRBJ2-3, with 13 bases identical to TRBD2. In DNA form, the CDR3 reads TGTGCCAGCACCACTAGCGGGGGGGCAGATACGCAGTATTTT. Translating gives CASTTSGGADTQYF.